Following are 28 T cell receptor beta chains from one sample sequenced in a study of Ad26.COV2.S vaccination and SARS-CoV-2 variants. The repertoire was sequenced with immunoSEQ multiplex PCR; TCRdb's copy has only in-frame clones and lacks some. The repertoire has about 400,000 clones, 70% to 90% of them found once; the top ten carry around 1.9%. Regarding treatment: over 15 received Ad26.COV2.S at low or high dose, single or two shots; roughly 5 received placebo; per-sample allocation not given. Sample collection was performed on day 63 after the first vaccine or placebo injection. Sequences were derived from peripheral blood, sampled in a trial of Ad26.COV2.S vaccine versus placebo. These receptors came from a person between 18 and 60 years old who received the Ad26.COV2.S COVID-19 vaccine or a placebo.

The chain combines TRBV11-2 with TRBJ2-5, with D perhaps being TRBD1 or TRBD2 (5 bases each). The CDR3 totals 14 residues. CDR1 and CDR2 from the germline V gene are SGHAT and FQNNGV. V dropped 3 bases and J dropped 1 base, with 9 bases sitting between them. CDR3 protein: CASSFGGTQETQYF. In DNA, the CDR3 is TGTGCCAGCAGCTTTGGGGGAACCCAAGAGACCCAGTACTTC.

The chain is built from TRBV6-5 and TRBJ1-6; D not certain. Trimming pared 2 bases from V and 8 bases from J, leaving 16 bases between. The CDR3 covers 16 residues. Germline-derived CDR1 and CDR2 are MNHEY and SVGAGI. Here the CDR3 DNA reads TGTGCCAGCAGTTACCTCTCGTCAGCCTGGGATTCACCCCTCCACTTT. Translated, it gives CASSYLSSAWDSPLHF.

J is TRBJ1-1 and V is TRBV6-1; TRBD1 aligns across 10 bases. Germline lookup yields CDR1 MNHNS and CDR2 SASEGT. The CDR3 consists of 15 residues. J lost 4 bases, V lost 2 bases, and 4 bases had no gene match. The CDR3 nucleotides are TGTGCCAGCAGTGAACGCTGGACAGGGGGCACTGAAGCTTTCTTT. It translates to CASSERWTGGTEAFF.

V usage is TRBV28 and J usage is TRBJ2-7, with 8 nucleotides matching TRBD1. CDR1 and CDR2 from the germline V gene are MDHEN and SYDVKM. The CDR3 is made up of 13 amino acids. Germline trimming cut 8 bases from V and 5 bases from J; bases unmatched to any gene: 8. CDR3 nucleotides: TGTGCCAGCCGAGGGACAGGTTTAAACGAGCAGTACTTC. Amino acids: CASRGTGLNEQYF.

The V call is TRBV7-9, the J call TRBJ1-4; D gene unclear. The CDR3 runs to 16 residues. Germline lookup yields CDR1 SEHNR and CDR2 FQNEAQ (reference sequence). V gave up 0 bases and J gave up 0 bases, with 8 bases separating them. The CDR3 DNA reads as TGTGCCAGCAGCTTAGCTGTGGAAGCAACTAATGAAAAACTGTTTTTT. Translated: CASSLAVEATNEKLFF.

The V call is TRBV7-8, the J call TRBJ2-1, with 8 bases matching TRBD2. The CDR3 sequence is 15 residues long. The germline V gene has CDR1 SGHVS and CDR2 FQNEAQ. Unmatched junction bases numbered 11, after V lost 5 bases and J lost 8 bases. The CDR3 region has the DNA TGTGCCAGCAGCCCCCGGGGTAGCGGGATAGATGAGCAGTTCTTC. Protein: CASSPRGSGIDEQFF.

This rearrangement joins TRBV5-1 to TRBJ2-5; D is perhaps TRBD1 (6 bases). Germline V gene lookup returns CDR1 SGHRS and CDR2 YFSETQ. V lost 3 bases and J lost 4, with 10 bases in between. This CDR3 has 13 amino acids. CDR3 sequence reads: CASSSRGAETQYF. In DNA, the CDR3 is TGCGCCAGCAGCTCCAGGGGAGCAGAGACCCAGTACTTC. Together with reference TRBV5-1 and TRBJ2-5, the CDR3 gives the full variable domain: KAGVTQTPRYLIKTRGQQVTLSCSPISGHRSVSWYQQTPGQGLQFLFEYFSETQRNKGNFPGRFSGRQFSNSRSEMNVSTLELGDSALYLCASSSRGAETQYFGPGTRLLVL.

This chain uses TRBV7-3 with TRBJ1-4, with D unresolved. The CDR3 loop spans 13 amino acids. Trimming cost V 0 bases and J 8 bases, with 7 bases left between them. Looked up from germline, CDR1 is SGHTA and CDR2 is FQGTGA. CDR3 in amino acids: CASSLTGGEKLFF. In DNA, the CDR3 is TGTGCCAGCAGCTTAACCGGCGGAGAAAAACTGTTTTTT.

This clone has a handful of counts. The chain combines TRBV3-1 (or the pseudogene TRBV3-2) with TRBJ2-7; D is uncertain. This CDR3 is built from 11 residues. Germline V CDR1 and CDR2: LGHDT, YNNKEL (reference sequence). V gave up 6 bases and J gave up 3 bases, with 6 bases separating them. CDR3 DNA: TGTGCCAGCAGTCTAAACTACGAGCAGTACTTC. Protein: CASSLNYEQYF.

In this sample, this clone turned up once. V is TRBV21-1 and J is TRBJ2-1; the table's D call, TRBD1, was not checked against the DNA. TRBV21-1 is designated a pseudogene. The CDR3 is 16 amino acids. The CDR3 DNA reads TGTGCCAGCTCCCTTACCGGGACAGGGGGTTGCAATGAGCAGTTCTTC. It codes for CASSLTGTGGCNEQFF.

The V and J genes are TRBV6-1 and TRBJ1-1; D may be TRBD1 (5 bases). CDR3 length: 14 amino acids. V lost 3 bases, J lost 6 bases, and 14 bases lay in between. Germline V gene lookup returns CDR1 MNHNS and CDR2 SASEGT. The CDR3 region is CASSELRGTAEAFF. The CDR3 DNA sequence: TGTGCCAGCAGTGAGCTTAGGGGTACGGCTGAAGCTTTCTTT.

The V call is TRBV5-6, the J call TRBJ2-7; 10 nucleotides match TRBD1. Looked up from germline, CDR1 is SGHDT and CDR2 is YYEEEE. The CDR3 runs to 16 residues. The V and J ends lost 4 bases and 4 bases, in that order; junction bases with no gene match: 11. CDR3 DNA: TGTGCCAGCAGCGGGATGGACAGGGGGATCGGATACGAGCAGTACTTC. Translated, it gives CASSGMDRGIGYEQYF.

The CDR3 sequence is CASSPPATDTQYF. CDR3 nucleotide sequence: TGTGCCAGCAGCCCCCCAGCTACAGATACGCAGTATTTT. The chain is built from TRBV7-8 and TRBJ2-3; no reliable D call. This CDR3 has 13 amino acids. Germline values: CDR1 SGHVS, CDR2 FQNEAQ. V gave up 5 bases and J gave up 3 bases, with 9 bases separating them.

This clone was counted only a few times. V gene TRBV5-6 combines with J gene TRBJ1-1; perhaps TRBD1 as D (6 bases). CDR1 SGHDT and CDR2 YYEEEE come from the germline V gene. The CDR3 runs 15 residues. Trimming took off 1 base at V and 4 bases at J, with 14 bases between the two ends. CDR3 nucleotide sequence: TGTGCCAGCAGCTTGCTTGCTCGGACAGCCACTGAAGCTTTCTTT. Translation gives CASSLLARTATEAFF.

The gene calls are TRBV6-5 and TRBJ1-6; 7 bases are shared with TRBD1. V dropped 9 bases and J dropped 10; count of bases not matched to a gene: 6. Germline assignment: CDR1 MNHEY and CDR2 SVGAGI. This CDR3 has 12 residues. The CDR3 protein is CASRQGGSPLHF. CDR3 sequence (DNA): TGTGCCAGTCGACAGGGTGGATCACCCCTCCACTTT.

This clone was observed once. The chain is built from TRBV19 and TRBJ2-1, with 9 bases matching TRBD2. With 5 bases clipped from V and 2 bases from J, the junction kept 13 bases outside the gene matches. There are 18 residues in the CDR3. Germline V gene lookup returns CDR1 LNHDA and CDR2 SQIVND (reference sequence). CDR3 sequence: CASSFSGLGGRAYNEQFF. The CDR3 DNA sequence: TGTGCCAGTAGTTTTTCAGGTTTAGGCGGGAGGGCCTACAATGAGCAGTTCTTC.

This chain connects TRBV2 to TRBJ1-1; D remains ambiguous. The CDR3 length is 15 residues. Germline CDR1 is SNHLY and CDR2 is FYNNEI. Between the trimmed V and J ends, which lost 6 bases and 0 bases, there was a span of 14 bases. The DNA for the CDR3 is TGTGCCAGCAGAAAAGGGCCAGTTATGAACACTGAAGCTTTCTTT. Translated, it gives CASRKGPVMNTEAFF.

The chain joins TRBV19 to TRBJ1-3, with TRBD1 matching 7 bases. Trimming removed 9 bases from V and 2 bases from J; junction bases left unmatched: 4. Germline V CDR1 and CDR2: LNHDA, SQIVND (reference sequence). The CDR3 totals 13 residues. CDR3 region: CASSQGPGNTIYF. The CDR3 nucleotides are TGTGCCAGCTCACAGGGGCCTGGAAACACCATATATTTT.

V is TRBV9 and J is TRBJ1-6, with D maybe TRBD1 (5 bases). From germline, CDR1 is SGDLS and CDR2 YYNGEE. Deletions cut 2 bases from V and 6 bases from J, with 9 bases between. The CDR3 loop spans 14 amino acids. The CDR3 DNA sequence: TGTGCCAGCAGCGTGGGACGGTCTAATTCACCCCTCCACTTT. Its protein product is CASSVGRSNSPLHF.

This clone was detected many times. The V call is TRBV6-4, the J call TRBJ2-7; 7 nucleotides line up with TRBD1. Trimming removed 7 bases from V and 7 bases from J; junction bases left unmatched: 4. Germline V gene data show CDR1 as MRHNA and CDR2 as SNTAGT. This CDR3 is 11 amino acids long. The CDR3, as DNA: TGTGCCAGCACCCAGGGGGAAGAGCAGTACTTC. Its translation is CASTQGEEQYF.

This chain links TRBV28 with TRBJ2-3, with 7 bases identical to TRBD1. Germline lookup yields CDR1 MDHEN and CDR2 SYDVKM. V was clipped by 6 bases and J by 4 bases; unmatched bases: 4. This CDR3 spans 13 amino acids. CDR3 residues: CASSTTGPDTQYF. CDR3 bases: TGTGCCAGCAGCACGACAGGGCCAGATACGCAGTATTTT.

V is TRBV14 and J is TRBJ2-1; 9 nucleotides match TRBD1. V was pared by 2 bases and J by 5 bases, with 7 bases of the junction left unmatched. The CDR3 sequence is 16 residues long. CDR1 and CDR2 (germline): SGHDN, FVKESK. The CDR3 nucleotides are TGTGCCAGCAGCCAATTACAGGGACAGGGCGACAATGAGCAGTTCTTC. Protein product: CASSQLQGQGDNEQFF.

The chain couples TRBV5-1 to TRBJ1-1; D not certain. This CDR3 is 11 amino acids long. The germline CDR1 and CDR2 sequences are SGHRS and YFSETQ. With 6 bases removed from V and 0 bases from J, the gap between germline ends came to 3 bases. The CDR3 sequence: CASKLNTEAFF. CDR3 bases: TGCGCCAGCAAGCTGAACACTGAAGCTTTCTTT.

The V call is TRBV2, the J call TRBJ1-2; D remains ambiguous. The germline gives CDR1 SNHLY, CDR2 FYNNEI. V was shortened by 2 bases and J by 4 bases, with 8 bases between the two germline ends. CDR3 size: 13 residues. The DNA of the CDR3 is TGTGCCAGCAGTGAACGACGGACCTATGGCTACACCTTC. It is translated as CASSERRTYGYTF. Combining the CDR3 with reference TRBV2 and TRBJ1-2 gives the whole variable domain EPEVTQTPSHQVTQMGQEVILRCVPISNHLYFYWYRQILGQKVEFLVSFYNNEISEKSEIFDDQFSVERPDGSNFTLKIRSTKLEDSAMYFCASSERRTYGYTFGSGTRLTVV.

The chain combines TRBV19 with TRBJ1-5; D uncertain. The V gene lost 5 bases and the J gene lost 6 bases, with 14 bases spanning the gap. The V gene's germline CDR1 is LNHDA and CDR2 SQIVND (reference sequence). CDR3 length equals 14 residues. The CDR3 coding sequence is TGTGCCAGTAGTTCGACTCGGGCAGGTCAGCCCCAGCATTTT. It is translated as CASSSTRAGQPQHF. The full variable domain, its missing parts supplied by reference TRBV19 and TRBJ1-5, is DGGITQSPKYLFRKEGQNVTLSCEQNLNHDAMYWYRQDPGQGLRLIYYSQIVNDFQKGDIAEGYSVSREKKESFPLTVTSAQKNPTAFYLCASSSTRAGQPQHFGDGTRLSIL.

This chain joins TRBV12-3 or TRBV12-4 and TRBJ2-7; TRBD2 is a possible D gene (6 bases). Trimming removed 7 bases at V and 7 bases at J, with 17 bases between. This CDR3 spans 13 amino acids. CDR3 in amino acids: CASNPGGFREQYF. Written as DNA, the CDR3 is TGTGCCAGCAATCCCGGAGGGTTCCGGGAGCAGTACTTC.

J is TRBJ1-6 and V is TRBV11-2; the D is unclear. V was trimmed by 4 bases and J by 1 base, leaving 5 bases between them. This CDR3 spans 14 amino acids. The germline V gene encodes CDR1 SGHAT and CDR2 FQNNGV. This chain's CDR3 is CASSSISYNSPLHF. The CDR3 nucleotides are TGTGCCAGCAGCTCCATATCCTATAATTCACCCCTCCACTTT.

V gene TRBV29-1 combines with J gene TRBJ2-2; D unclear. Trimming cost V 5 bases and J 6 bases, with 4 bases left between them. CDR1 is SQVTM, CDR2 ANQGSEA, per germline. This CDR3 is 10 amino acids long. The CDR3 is CSVRAGELFF. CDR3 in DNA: TGCAGCGTTAGGGCCGGGGAGCTGTTTTTT.